These 3 T cell receptor beta chains came from one sample sequenced in a study of blood T cell repertoires in COVID-19. Libraries were prepared by immunoSEQ multiplex PCR; TCRdb keeps only in-frame clonotypes and omits some of them. The sample includes about 230,000 clones, approximately 84% seen only once; the top ten take 11%. The sample comprised peripheral blood. These receptors originate from a man aged 50 to 59 with COVID-19, enrolled during active disease.

This clone came up a few times. CDR3: CASSDGVSFNSPLHF. The CDR3 DNA reads TGTGCCAGCTCAGACGGGGTCTCGTTCAATTCACCCCTCCACTTT. The chain couples TRBV18 to TRBJ1-6; D ambiguous. The CDR3 has 15 residues. V lost 5 bases to trimming and J lost 7 bases, with 15 bases between them. Germline CDR1 KGHSH, CDR2 LQKENI.

This chain connects TRBV9 to TRBJ2-1, with a possible D match to TRBD2 (5 bases). The CDR3 is 13 amino acids. CDR1 is SGDLS and CDR2 is YYNGEE in the germline V gene. Between the trimmed V and J ends, which lost 0 bases and 9 bases, there was a span of 10 bases. This chain's CDR3 is CASSVVPEGEQFF. In nucleotides, the CDR3 is TGTGCCAGCAGCGTAGTCCCCGAGGGTGAGCAGTTCTTC.

The chain couples TRBV7-2 to TRBJ2-7, with a weak D call TRBD1 (5 bases). Germline V gene data show CDR1 as SGHTA and CDR2 as FQGNSA. V lost 2 bases and J 3 bases, leaving 11 bases between the germline ends. The CDR3 is 14 residues long. Here the CDR3 reads CASSLKTDLYEQYF. Here the CDR3 DNA reads TGTGCCAGCAGCTTAAAGACAGACCTCTACGAGCAGTACTTC. The variable domain in full, completed from reference TRBV7-2 and TRBJ2-7, reads GAGVSQSPSNKVTEKGKDVELRCDPISGHTALYWYRQSLGQGLEFLIYFQGNSAPDKSGLPSDRFSAERTGGSVSTLTIQRTQQEDSAVYLCASSLKTDLYEQYFGPGTRLTVT.